This T cell receptor beta chain stems from a study of shared clonotypes between healthy human individuals. The table came from immunoSEQ multiplex PCR; TCRdb's copy has only in-frame clones and leaves some out. The repertoire has approximately 810,000 clones, almost 95% of them found once; the top ten carry less than 25%. CD45RO-negative, CCR7-selected cells formed the naive CD8 fraction, which excluded terminally differentiated effector memory CD45RA+ cells. The receptor was derived from a man aged 25-45 years in good health. Specimen: naive CD8+ T cells sorted from blood.

CDR3 sequence: CASSPLGVGGMNTEAFF. DNA for the CDR3: TGTGCCAGCAGTCCCCTCGGGGTGGGAGGTATGAACACTGAAGCTTTCTTT. The gene calls are TRBV27 and TRBJ1-1, with D unclear. CDR3 size: 17 residues. Germline CDR1 MNHEY, CDR2 SMNVEV (reference sequence). The germline V and J ends were trimmed by 5 bases and 0 bases, with 19 bases remaining between them.